A single sample gave rise to the 18 T cell receptor beta chains below, sequenced in a study of shared clonotypes between healthy human individuals. Some clones are missing from TCRdb's copy, which holds only in-frame ones; the method was immunoSEQ multiplex PCR. The profile shows roughly 1,800,000 clones, roughly 95% of them singletons. Naive CD8 cells, CD45RO-negative and positively selected for CCR7, excluded terminally differentiated effector memory CD45RA+ cells. Sequenced: naive CD8+ T cells sorted from blood. These receptors all come from a man between 18 and 35 years old in good health.

Regarding this clone: At the DNA level, this CDR3 is encoded by other sequences in the same sample as well. The chain is built from TRBV2 and TRBJ2-5, with D perhaps TRBD1 or TRBD2 (5 bases each). This CDR3 has 13 residues. Per germline, CDR1 SNHLY and CDR2 FYNNEI. V was cut by 3 bases and J by 5 bases, with 10 bases left in between. CDR3 coding DNA: TGTGCCAGCAGTGATCAGGGCGGGGAGACCCAGTACTTC. This sequence encodes CASSDQGGETQYF.

V is TRBV6-4 and J is TRBJ2-1; the D gene is possibly TRBD1 (6 bases). The CDR3 is made up of 15 amino acids. V was clipped by 11 bases and J by 6 bases, with 23 bases between them. CDR1 is MRHNA and CDR2 is SNTAGT in the germline V gene. CDR3 coding DNA: TGTGCCGGTCGGATTTACAGGGATTATTTCAATGAGCAGTTCTTC. It yields the protein CAGRIYRDYFNEQFF.

V and J are TRBV19 and TRBJ1-5, with D unclear. CDR1 is LNHDA and CDR2 is SQIVND in the germline V gene (reference sequence). V shed 6 bases and J shed 0 bases, with 12 bases lying between them. The CDR3 is 15 residues long. CDR3 residues: CASSPPVSSNQPQHF. The CDR3 DNA reads TGTGCCAGTAGCCCCCCGGTCAGTAGCAATCAGCCCCAGCATTTT.

The chain links TRBV5-1 to TRBJ2-7; 10 positions agree with TRBD1. The CDR3 length is 15 residues. Germline V gives CDR1 SGHRS, CDR2 YFSETQ. J gave up 2 bases and V 4 bases, and 6 bases lay outside the gene matches. CDR3 DNA: TGCGCCAGCAGCGGCCCGGGACAGGGGACCTACGAGCAGTACTTC. This codes for CASSGPGQGTYEQYF.

The chain joins TRBV2 to TRBJ2-1; D remains ambiguous. The CDR3 runs to 16 residues. With 0 bases removed from V and 8 bases from J, the gap between germline ends came to 17 bases. The germline gives CDR1 SNHLY, CDR2 FYNNEI. This CDR3 is CASSEARVRPPDEQFF. In nucleotides, the CDR3 is TGTGCCAGCAGTGAAGCAAGGGTCAGGCCTCCAGATGAGCAGTTCTTC.

The J gene is TRBJ1-2, the V gene TRBV6-1, with no clear D. V was shortened by 0 bases and J by 4 bases, with 12 bases between the two germline ends. Germline V CDR1 and CDR2: MNHNS, SASEGT. The CDR3 length is 15 residues. CDR3 amino acids: CASSEAITSAYGYTF. In DNA, the CDR3 is TGTGCCAGCAGTGAAGCGATAACCTCGGCCTATGGCTACACCTTC.

This chain uses TRBV18 with TRBJ2-5; D not certain. Trimming removed 2 bases at V and 1 base at J, with 14 bases between. The CDR3 length is 16 residues. Germline-derived CDR1 and CDR2 are KGHSH and LQKENI. The CDR3 DNA reads TGTGCCAGCTCACCAGGGGTAGCAGGCCTCCAAGAGACCCAGTACTTC. Protein sequence: CASSPGVAGLQETQYF.

This chain joins TRBV5-1 and TRBJ2-5; 8 bases are a match to TRBD1. The CDR3 has 14 amino acids. Germline-derived CDR1 and CDR2 are SGHRS and YFSETQ. V shed 0 bases, J shed 5 bases, and the junction held 3 bases outside the gene matches. The CDR3 nucleotides read TGCGCCAGCAGCTTGGAGACAGGGGACGAGACCCAGTACTTC. Its translation is CASSLETGDETQYF.

The rearrangement uses TRBV30 and TRBJ1-5; 7 bases fit TRBD1. Germline loops: CDR1 GTSNPN, CDR2 SVGIG (reference sequence). V lost 6 bases, J lost 0 bases, and 5 bases stayed unmatched. CDR3 length equals 14 residues. This CDR3 reads CACDRENSNQPQHF. The CDR3 bases are TGTGCCTGTGACAGGGAGAATAGCAATCAGCCCCAGCATTTT.

The J gene is TRBJ2-3, the V gene TRBV6-6; no clear D. This CDR3 is built from 11 residues. CDR1 and CDR2 (germline): MNHNY, SVGAGI (reference sequence). Trimming removed 5 bases from V and 3 bases from J, with 3 bases in between. The CDR3 protein is CASSATDTQYF. CDR3 nucleotides: TGTGCCAGCAGTGCAACAGATACGCAGTATTTT.

The rearrangement links TRBV27 to TRBJ2-7, with TRBD1 matching over 7 bases. The CDR3 is 14 residues long. Germline CDR1 is MNHEY and CDR2 is SMNVEV (reference sequence). V lost 11 bases, J lost 2 bases, and 12 bases stayed unmatched. The CDR3 loop is CAPNTDRAPYEQYF. The CDR3 nucleotides read TGTGCCCCAAATACCGACAGGGCGCCCTACGAGCAGTACTTC.

The chain uses TRBV9 and TRBJ2-2, with D tentatively TRBD2 (6 bases). Trimming took off 4 bases at V and 4 bases at J, with 8 bases between the two ends. The CDR3 consists of 13 residues. Per the germline V gene, CDR1 is SGDLS and CDR2 is YYNGEE. For the CDR3, the DNA is TGTGCCAGCAGCTCGGAGGGCACCGGGGAGCTGTTTTTT. It is translated as CASSSEGTGELFF.

The chain combines TRBV27 with TRBJ2-7; 7 nucleotides match TRBD2. Trimming cost V 2 bases and J 5 bases; bases outside gene matches: 6. The CDR3 totals 14 residues. The germline CDR1 and CDR2 sequences are MNHEY and SMNVEV (reference sequence). The DNA of the CDR3 is TGTGCCAGCAGTTTAAGAACTAGCGTGGACGAGCAGTACTTC. Its translation: CASSLRTSVDEQYF.

The chain has TRBV4-1 and TRBJ2-2; D call uncertain. Trimming removed 3 bases from V and 1 base from J, with 12 bases in between. Germline V CDR1 and CDR2: MGHRA, YSYEKL. CDR3 length equals 16 residues. This chain's CDR3 is CASSHLIGQNTGELFF. Here the CDR3 DNA reads TGCGCCAGCAGCCATCTTATCGGGCAGAACACCGGGGAGCTGTTTTTT.

The chain has TRBV5-8 and TRBJ2-5; tentative D call: TRBD1 (6 bases). The germline CDR1 and CDR2 sequences are SGHTS and YDEGEE. The CDR3 covers 14 residues. Deletions cut 4 bases from V and 2 bases from J, with 12 bases between. The CDR3 sequence is CASSVRDNQETQYF. CDR3 DNA: TGTGCCAGCAGCGTCCGGGACAATCAAGAGACCCAGTACTTC. Filled out from reference TRBV5-8 and TRBJ2-5, the complete variable domain reads EAGVTQSPTHLIKTRGQQATLRCSPISGHTSVYWYQQALGLGLQFLLWYDEGEERNRGNFPPRFSGRQFPNYSSELNVNALELEDSALYLCASSVRDNQETQYFGPGTRLLVL.

CDR3 nucleotide sequence: TGTGCCAGCAGCGTAGGGGACAGGTCGAGCGGGGAGCTGTTTTTT. Residues: CASSVGDRSSGELFF. The chain uses TRBV9 and TRBJ2-2; 8 bases fit TRBD1. The germline gives CDR1 SGDLS, CDR2 YYNGEE. J gave up 7 bases and V 0 bases, and 5 bases lay outside the gene matches. The CDR3 has 15 amino acids.

In its sample, this clone was seen once. The genes are TRBV6-6 and TRBJ2-1; D is tentatively TRBD1 or TRBD2 (6 bases each). Germline CDR1 is MNHNY and CDR2 is SVGAGI (reference sequence). V lost 2 bases and J 10 bases, leaving 15 bases between the germline ends. The CDR3 contains 14 residues. CDR3 sequence reads: CASSYPGGGEEQFF. DNA of the CDR3: TGTGCCAGCAGTTACCCCGGAGGGGGTGAGGAGCAGTTCTTC.

V is TRBV9 and J is TRBJ2-1, with 8 bases that match TRBD2. V was pared by 0 bases and J by 6 bases, with 5 bases of the junction left unmatched. The CDR3 is 15 residues long. Germline V lookup: CDR1 SGDLS, CDR2 YYNGEE. CDR3 residues: CASSVEGAGGNEQFF. The CDR3 DNA reads as TGTGCCAGCAGCGTAGAGGGTGCGGGAGGCAATGAGCAGTTCTTC.